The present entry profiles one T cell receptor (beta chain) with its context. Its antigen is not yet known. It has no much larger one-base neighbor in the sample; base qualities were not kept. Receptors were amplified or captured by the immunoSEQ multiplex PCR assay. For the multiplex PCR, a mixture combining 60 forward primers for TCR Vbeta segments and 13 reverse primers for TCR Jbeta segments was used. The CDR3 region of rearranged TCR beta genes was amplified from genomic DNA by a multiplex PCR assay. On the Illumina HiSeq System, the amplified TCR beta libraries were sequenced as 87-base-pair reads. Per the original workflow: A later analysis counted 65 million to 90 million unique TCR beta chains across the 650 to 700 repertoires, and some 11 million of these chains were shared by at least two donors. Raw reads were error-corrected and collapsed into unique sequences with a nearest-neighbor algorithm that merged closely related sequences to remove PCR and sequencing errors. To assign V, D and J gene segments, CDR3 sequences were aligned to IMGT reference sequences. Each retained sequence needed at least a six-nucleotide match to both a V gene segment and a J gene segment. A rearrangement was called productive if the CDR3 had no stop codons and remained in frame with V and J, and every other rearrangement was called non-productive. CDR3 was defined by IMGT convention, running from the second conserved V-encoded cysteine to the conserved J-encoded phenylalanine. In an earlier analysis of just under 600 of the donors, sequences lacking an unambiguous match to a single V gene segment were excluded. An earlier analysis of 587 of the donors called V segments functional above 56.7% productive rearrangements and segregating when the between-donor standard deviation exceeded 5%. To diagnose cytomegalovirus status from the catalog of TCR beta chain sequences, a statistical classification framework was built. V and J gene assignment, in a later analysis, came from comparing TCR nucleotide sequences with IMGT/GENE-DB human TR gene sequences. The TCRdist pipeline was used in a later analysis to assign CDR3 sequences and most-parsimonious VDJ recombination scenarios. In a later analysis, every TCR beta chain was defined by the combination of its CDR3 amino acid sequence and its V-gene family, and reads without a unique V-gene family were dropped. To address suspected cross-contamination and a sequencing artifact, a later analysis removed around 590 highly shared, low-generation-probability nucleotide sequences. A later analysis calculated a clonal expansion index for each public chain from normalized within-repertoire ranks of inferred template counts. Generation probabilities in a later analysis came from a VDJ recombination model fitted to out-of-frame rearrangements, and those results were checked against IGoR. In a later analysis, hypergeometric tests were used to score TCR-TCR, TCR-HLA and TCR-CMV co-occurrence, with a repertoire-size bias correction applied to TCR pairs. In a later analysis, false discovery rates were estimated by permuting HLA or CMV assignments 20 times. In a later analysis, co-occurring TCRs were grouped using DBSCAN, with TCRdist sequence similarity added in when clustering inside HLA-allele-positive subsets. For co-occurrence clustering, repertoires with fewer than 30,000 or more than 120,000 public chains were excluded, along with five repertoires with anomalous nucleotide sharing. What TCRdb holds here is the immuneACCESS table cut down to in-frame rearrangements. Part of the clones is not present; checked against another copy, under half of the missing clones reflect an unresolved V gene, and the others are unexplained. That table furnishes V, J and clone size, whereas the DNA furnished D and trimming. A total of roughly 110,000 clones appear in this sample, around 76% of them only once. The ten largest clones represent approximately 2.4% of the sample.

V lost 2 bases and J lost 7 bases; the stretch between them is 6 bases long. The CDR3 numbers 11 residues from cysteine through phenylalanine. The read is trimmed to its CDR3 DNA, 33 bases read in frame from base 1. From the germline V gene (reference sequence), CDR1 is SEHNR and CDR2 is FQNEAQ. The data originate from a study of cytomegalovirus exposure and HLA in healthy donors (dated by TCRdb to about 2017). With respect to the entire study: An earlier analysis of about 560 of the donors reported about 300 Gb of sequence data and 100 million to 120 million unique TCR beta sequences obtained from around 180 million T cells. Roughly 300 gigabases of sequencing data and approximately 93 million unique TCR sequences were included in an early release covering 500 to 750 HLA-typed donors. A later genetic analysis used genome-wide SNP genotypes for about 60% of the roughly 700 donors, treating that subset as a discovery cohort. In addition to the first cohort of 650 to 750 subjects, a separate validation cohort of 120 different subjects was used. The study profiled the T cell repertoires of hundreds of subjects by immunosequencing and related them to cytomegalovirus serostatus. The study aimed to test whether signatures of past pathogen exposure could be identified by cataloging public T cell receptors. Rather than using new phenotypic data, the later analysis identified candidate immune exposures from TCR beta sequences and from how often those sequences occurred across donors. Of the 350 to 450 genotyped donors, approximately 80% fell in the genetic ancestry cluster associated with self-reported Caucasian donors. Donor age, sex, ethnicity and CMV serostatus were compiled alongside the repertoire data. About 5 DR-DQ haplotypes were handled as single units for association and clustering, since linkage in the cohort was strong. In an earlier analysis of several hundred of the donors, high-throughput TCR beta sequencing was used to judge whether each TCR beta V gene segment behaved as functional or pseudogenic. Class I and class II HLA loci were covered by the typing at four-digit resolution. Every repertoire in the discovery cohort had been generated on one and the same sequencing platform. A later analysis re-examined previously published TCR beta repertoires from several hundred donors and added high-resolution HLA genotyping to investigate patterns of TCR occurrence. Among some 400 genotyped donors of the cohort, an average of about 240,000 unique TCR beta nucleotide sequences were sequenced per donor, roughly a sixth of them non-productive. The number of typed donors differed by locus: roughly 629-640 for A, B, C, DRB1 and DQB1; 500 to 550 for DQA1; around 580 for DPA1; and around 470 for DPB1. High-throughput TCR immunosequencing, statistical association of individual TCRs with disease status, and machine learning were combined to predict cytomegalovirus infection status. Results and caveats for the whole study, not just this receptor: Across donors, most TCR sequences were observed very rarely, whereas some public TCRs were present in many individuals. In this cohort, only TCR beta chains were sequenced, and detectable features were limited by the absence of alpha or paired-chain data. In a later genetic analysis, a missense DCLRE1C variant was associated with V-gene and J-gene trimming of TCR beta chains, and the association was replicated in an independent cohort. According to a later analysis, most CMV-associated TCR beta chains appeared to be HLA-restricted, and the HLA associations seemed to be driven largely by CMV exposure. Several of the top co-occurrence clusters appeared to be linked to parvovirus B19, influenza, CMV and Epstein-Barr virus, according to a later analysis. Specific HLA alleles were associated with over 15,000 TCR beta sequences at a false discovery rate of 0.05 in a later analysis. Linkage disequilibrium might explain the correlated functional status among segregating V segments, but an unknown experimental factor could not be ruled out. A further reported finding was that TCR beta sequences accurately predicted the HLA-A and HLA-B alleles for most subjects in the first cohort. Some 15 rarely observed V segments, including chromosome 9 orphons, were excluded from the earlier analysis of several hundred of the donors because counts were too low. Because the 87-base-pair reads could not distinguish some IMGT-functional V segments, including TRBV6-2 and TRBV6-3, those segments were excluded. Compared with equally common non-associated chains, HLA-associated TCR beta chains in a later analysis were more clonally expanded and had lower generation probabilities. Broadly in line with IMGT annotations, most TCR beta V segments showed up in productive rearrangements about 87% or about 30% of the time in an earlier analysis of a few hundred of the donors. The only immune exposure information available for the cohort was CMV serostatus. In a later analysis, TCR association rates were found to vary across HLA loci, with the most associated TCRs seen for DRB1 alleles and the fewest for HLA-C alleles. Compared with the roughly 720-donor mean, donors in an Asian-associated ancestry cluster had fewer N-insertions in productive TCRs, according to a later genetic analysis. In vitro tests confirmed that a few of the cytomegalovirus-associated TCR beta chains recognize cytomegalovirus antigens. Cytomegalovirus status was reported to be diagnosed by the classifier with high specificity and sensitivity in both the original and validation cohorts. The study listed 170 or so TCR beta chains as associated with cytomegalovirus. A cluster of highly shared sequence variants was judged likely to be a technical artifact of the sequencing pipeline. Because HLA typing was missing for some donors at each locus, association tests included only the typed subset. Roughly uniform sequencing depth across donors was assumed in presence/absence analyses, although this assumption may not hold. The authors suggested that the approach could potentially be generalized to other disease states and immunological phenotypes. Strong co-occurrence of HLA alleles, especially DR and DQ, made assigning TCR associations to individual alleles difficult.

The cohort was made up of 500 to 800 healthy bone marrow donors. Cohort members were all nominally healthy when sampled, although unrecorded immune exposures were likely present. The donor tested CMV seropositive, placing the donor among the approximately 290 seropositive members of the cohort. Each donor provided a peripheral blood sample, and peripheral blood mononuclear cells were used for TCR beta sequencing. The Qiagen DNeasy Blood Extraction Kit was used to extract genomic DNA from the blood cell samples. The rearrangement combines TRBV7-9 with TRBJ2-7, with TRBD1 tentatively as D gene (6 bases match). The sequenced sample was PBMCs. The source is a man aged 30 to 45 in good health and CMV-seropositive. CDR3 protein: CASSLRGEQYF. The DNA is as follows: TGTGCCAGCAGCTTAAGGGGGGAGCAGTACTTC.